A selection of T cell receptor beta chains follows, all from one sample in a study of T cell repertoires and HLA-DP antigens. These TCRs' antigens remain unknown. Measured with immunoSEQ multiplex PCR; TCRdb has only the in-frame clones, and not every one. The sample includes approximately 100,000 clones, about 89% of them seen just once. Sequencing was carried out using CD4+ T cells from PBMCs. The origin of the receptors is a man aged 50-60 years in good health and CMV-seronegative. CDR3s leave out the opening cysteine and the closing phenylalanine or tryptophan. A row's size may be missing; if present it is once, few, many or a size class.

abundance: -
v_gene: TRBV5-4
j_gene: TRBJ2-4
CDR3aa: ASSTRDRGNIQY

abundance: once
v_gene: TRBV30
j_gene: TRBJ1-4
CDR3aa: AWSRDPRGGKLF

abundance: -
v_gene: TRBV9
j_gene: TRBJ1-3
CDR3aa: ASSVGPLSSGAGNTIY

abundance: -
v_gene: TRBV5-1
j_gene: TRBJ2-5
CDR3aa: ASSVGQGAETQY

abundance: -
v_gene: TRBV10-3
j_gene: TRBJ2-7
CDR3aa: AISERNEQY

abundance: -
v_gene: TRBV5-1
j_gene: TRBJ2-3
CDR3aa: ASTLAGGYTDTQY

abundance: -
v_gene: TRBV5-6
j_gene: TRBJ2-5
CDR3aa: ASSPGGERARETQY

abundance: -
v_gene: TRBV10-2
j_gene: TRBJ1-5
CDR3aa: ASRGQGNQPQH

abundance: -
v_gene: TRBV7-8
j_gene: TRBJ1-5
CDR3aa: ASSLKVTGQPQH

abundance: -
v_gene: TRBV9
j_gene: TRBJ2-7
CDR3aa: ASSVGTETSEQY

abundance: -
v_gene: TRBV6-5
j_gene: TRBJ1-2
CDR3aa: ASSYIGRNYGYT

abundance: once
v_gene: TRBV29-1
j_gene: TRBJ2-7
CDR3aa: SGAPADGLGLHEQY

abundance: -
v_gene: TRBV2
j_gene: TRBJ2-1
CDR3aa: ASRSSGLAGRKF

abundance: once
v_gene: TRBV18
j_gene: TRBJ2-7
CDR3aa: ASSHKQGLNEQY

abundance: -
v_gene: TRBV2
j_gene: TRBJ1-6
CDR3aa: ASRHRDTYNSPLH

abundance: once
v_gene: TRBV6-1
j_gene: TRBJ2-7
CDR3aa: ASSVTYEQY

abundance: once
v_gene: TRBV4-3
j_gene: TRBJ1-1
CDR3aa: ASSSQAFLGNTEAF

abundance: -
v_gene: TRBV6-6
j_gene: TRBJ1-5
CDR3aa: ASSSNSNQPQH

abundance: -
v_gene: TRBV5-6
j_gene: TRBJ1-1
CDR3aa: ASRPKDRGEAF

abundance: -
v_gene: TRBV7-6
j_gene: TRBJ2-3
CDR3aa: ASSLVALSVDTQY

abundance: -
v_gene: TRBV6-5
j_gene: TRBJ2-7
CDR3aa: ASIPNRCEQY

abundance: -
v_gene: TRBV11-2
j_gene: TRBJ2-1
CDR3aa: ASSLDPGSNNEQF

abundance: once
v_gene: TRBV4-1
j_gene: TRBJ1-2
CDR3aa: ASSHSGDRADVDSGYT

abundance: once
v_gene: TRBV11-3
j_gene: TRBJ2-5
CDR3aa: ASSLTGSGTQY

abundance: -
v_gene: TRBV19
j_gene: TRBJ2-7
CDR3aa: ASSRDRGLEQY

abundance: -
v_gene: TRBV7-9
j_gene: TRBJ2-1
CDR3aa: ASSASNEQF

abundance: few
v_gene: TRBV27
j_gene: TRBJ2-2
CDR3aa: ASSGGLAGVGELF

abundance: -
v_gene: TRBV15
j_gene: TRBJ2-4
CDR3aa: ATSRVGLAGEIKNIQY

abundance: once
v_gene: TRBV2
j_gene: TRBJ2-7
CDR3aa: ASSLKIAGGLHEQY

abundance: once
v_gene: TRBV19
j_gene: TRBJ2-1
CDR3aa: ASSPGNEQF

abundance: -
v_gene: TRBV29-1
j_gene: TRBJ2-3
CDR3aa: SVSDRGNTDTQY

abundance: -
v_gene: TRBV19
j_gene: TRBJ1-2
CDR3aa: ASSLTGSGYGYT

abundance: -
v_gene: TRBV5-1
j_gene: TRBJ1-5
CDR3aa: ASSWGQDQPQH

abundance: -
v_gene: TRBV28
j_gene: TRBJ1-4
CDR3aa: ASSRQGSPNEKLF

abundance: -
v_gene: TRBV4-2
j_gene: TRBJ1-2
CDR3aa: ASSQDFRGGGKGYT

abundance: -
v_gene: TRBV5-1
j_gene: TRBJ2-3
CDR3aa: ASSPGPLAGTDTQY

abundance: few
v_gene: TRBV30
j_gene: TRBJ1-6
CDR3aa: AWSVPRLGSPLH

abundance: once
v_gene: TRBV10-3
j_gene: TRBJ1-3
CDR3aa: AISESGDRSDTIY

abundance: -
v_gene: TRBV27
j_gene: TRBJ2-5
CDR3aa: ASSLGKFGGETQY

abundance: -
v_gene: TRBV4-2
j_gene: TRBJ2-7
CDR3aa: ASSLGTSESYEQY

abundance: -
v_gene: TRBV23-1
j_gene: TRBJ2-7
CDR3aa: ASTGTGPNLRTLRPYEQY

abundance: -
v_gene: TRBV7-2
j_gene: TRBJ2-5
CDR3aa: ASSLDGRQETQY

abundance: once
v_gene: TRBV4-2
j_gene: TRBJ1-2
CDR3aa: ASSQAGVEGYGYT

abundance: -
v_gene: TRBV6-6
j_gene: TRBJ2-7
CDR3aa: ASSYPGTGLNEQY

abundance: -
v_gene: TRBV6-5
j_gene: TRBJ2-2
CDR3aa: ASSSPVANTGELF

abundance: -
v_gene: TRBV11-2
j_gene: TRBJ1-6
CDR3aa: ASSFRENSPLH

abundance: -
v_gene: TRBV9
j_gene: TRBJ1-3
CDR3aa: ASSESLQSSGNTIY

abundance: -
v_gene: TRBV28
j_gene: TRBJ2-1
CDR3aa: ASRLAGGYNEQF

abundance: -
v_gene: TRBV6-6
j_gene: TRBJ1-5
CDR3aa: ASRVVINQPQH

abundance: -
v_gene: TRBV7-9
j_gene: TRBJ1-2
CDR3aa: ASSLTEINYGYT

abundance: -
v_gene: TRBV18
j_gene: TRBJ2-2
CDR3aa: ASSPMTSTGELF

abundance: -
v_gene: TRBV30
j_gene: TRBJ2-7
CDR3aa: AWSVGTGPYEQY

abundance: -
v_gene: TRBV11-2
j_gene: TRBJ1-5
CDR3aa: ASSLSGGGNQPQH

abundance: -
v_gene: TRBV6-5
j_gene: TRBJ1-5
CDR3aa: ASSPRGRGNQPQH

abundance: -
v_gene: TRBV5-4
j_gene: TRBJ2-1
CDR3aa: ASSLRDKSYNEQF

abundance: -
v_gene: TRBV11-1
j_gene: TRBJ2-7
CDR3aa: ASSLLQGPYEQY

abundance: once
v_gene: TRBV30
j_gene: TRBJ1-1
CDR3aa: AWNRDRVGTEAF

abundance: -
v_gene: TRBV7-3
j_gene: TRBJ1-1
CDR3aa: ASSPVAGLGNTEAF

abundance: -
v_gene: TRBV28
j_gene: TRBJ2-3
CDR3aa: ASSILPRSTDTQY